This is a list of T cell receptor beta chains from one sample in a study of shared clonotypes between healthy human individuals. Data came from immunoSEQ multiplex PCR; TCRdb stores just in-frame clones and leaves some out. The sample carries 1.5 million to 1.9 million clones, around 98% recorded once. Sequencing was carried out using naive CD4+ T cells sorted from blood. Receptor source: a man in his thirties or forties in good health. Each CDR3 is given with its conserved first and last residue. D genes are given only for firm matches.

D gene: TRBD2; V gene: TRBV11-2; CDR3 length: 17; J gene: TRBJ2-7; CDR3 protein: CASSLGTSGRGSYEQYF
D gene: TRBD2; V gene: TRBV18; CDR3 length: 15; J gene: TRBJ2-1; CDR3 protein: CASSPPRGAGREQFF
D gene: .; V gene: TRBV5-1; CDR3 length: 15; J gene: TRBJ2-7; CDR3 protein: CASSLTSSRLYEQYF
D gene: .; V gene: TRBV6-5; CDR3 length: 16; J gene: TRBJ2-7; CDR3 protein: CASSYSRRGRSYEQYF
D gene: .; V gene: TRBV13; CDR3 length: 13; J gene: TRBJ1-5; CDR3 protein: CASSRGGGQPQHF
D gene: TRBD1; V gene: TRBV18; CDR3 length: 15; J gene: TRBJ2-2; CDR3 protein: CASSRTGSRTGELFF
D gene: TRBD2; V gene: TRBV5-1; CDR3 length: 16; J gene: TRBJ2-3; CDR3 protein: CASSLGLADSTDTQYF
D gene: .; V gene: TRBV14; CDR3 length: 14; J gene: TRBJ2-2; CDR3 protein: CASSQVGYTGELFF
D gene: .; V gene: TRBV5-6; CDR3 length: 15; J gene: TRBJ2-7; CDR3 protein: CASSFGAGRSYEQYF
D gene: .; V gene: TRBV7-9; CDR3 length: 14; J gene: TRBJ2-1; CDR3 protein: CASSPLTRSNEQFF
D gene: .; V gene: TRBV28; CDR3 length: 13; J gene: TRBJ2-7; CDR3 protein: CASSPAQSNEQYF
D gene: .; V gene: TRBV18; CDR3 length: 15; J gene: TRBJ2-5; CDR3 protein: CASSPWGGVGETQYF
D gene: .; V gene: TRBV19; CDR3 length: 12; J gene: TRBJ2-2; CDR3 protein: CASSIVRGELFF
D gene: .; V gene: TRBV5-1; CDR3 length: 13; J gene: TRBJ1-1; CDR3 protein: CASSLEADTEAFF
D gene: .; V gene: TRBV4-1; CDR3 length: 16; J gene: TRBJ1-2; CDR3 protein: CASSPIVGSFGYGYTF
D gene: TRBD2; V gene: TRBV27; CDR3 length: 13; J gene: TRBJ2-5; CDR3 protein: CATRASGIETQYF
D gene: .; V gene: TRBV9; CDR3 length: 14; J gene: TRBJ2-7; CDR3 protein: CASSVGVEPYEQYF
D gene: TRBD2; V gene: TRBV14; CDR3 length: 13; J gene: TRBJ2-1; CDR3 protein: CASRSGIYNEQFF
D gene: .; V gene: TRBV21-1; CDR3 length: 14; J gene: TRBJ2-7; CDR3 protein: CASSKVPWMDEQYF
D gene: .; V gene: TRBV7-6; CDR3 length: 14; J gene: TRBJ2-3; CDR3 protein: CASSLLVDSDTQYF
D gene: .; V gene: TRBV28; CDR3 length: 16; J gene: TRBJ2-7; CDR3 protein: CASIDPRGRYRHEQYF
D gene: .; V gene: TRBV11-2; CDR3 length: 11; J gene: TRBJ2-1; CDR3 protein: CASRGAYEQFF
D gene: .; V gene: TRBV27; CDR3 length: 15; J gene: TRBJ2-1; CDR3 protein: CASSPPGSPRNEQFF
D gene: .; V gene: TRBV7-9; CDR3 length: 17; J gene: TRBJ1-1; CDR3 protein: CASSLGQGWVRFTEAFF
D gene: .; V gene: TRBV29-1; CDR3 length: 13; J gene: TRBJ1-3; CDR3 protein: CSAGTFSGNTIYF
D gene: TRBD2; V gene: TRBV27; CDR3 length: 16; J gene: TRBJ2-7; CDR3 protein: CASGRILAGGTYEQYF
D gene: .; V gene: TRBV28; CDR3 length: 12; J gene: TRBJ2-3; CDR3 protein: CASRFGTDTQYF
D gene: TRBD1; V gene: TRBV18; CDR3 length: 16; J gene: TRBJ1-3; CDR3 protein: CASSPGTGNSGNTIYF
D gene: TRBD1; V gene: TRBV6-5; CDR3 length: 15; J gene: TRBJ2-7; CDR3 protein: CASSYQQGLMYEQYF
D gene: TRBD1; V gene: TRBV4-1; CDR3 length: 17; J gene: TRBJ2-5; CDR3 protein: CASSQYRGSSEVETQYF
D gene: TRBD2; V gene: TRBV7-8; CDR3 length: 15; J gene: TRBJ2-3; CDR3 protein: CASSYKLAETDTQYF
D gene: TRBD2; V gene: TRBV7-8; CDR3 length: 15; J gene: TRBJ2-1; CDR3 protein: CASSSPGTSLNEQFF
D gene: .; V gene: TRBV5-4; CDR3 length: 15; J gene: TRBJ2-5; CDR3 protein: CASSLAGLAKETQYF
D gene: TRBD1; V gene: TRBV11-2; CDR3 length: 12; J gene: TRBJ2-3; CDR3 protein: CASSDRTGFGYF
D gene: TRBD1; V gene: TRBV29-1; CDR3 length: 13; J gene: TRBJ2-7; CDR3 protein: CSARSQGAYEQYF
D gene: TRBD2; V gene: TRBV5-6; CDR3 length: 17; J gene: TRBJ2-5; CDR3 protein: CASSLRTSGTSIGTQYF
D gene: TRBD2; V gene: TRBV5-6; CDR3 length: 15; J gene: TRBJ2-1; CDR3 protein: CASSGSGSGYNEQFF
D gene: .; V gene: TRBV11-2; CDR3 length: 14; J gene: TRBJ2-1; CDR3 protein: CASTPHTRGDEQFF
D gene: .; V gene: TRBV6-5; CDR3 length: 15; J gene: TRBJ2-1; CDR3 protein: CASSRISFLNNEQFF
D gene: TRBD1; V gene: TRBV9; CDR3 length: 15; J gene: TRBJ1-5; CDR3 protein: CASSVEGARNQPQHF
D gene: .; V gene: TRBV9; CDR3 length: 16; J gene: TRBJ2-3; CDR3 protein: CASSAEAQGWADTQYF
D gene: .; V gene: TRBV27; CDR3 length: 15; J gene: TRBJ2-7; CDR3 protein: CASSLRGGRPYEQYF
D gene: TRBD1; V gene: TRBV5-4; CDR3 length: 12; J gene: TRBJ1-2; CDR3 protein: CASKDRNYGYTF
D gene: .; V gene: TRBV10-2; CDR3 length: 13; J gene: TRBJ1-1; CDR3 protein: CASKLGMGTEAFF
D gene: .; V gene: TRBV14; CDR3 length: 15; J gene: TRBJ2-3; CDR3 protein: CASSQETGRTDTQYF
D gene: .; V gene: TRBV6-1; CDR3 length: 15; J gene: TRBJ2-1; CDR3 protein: CASSEEQGTYNEQFF
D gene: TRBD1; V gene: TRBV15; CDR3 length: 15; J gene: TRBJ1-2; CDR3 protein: CATSRGTGGNYGYTF
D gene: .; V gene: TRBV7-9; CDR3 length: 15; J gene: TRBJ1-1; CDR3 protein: CASSLDGALNTEAFF
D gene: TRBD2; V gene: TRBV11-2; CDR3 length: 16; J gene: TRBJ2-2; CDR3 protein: CASSIGTSGGTGELFF
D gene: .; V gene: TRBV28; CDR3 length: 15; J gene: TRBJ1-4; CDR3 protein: CASSLDRRRVGKLFF
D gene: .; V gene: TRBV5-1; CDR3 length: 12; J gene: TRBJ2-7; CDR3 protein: CASSPSGVEQYF
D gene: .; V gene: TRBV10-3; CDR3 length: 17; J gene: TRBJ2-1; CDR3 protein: CAISEMQTSSVYNEQFF
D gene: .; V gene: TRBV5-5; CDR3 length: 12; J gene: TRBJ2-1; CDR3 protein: CASSLGGGWQFF
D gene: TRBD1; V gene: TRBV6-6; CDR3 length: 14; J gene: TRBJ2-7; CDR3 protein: CASSYLDRVDEQYF